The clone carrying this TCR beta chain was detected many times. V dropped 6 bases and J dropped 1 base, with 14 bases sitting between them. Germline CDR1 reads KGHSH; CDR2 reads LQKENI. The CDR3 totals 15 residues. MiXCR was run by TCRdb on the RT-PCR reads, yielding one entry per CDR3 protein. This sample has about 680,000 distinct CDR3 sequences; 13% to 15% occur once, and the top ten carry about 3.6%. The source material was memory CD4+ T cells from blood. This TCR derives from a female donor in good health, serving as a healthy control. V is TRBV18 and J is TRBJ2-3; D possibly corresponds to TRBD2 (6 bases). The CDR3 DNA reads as TGTGCCAGCTCGCCCGGAGGGGAGGGCACAGATACGCAGTATTTT. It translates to CASSPGGEGTDTQYF.